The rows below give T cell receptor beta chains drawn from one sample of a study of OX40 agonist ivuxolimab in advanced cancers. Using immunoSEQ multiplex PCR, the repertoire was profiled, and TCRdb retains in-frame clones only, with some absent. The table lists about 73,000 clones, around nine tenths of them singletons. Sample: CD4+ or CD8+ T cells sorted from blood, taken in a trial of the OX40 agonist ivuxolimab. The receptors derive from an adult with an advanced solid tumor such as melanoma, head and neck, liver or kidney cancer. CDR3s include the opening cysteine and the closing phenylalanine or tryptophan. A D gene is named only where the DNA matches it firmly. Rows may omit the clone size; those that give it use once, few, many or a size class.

CDR3 DNA: TGTGCCAGCAGCGTCAGAGGGACCCATATCGGTAGAAACACCATATATTTT
CDR3 protein: CASSVRGTHIGRNTIYF
J gene: TRBJ1-3
V gene: TRBV7-2
D gene: -
clone size: once

CDR3 DNA: TGTGCCAGCAGCTCTACAGGGGGCGAGCAGTACTTC
CDR3 protein: CASSSTGGEQYF
J gene: TRBJ2-7
V gene: TRBV7-6
D gene: TRBD1
clone size: -

CDR3 DNA: TGTGCCAGCAGTGTTTCTAGCGGGCGCACAGATACGCAGTATTTT
CDR3 protein: CASSVSSGRTDTQYF
J gene: TRBJ2-3
V gene: TRBV6-1
D gene: TRBD2
clone size: -

CDR3 DNA: TGTGCCAGCTCAGCCGGACAGGGAGGCGAGCAGTACTTC
CDR3 protein: CASSAGQGGEQYF
J gene: TRBJ2-7
V gene: TRBV18
D gene: TRBD1
clone size: once

CDR3 DNA: TGTGCCAGCAGCTTGGGCTGGCGGGGGGGCGGTGAGCAGTTCTTC
CDR3 protein: CASSLGWRGGGEQFF
J gene: TRBJ2-1
V gene: TRBV5-4
D gene: TRBD2
clone size: -

CDR3 DNA: TGCGCCAGCAGCTTGGAAGGGGAGGGGACCGGGGAGCTGTTTTTT
CDR3 protein: CASSLEGEGTGELFF
J gene: TRBJ2-2
V gene: TRBV5-1
D gene: TRBD2
clone size: -

CDR3 DNA: TGTGCCAGCAGTTTATCTGCAGAGAACACTGAAGCTTTCTTT
CDR3 protein: CASSLSAENTEAFF
J gene: TRBJ1-1
V gene: TRBV27
D gene: -
clone size: -

CDR3 DNA: TGCGCCAGCAGCCAGGGACAGGGGGTCGATGGCTACACCTTC
CDR3 protein: CASSQGQGVDGYTF
J gene: TRBJ1-2
V gene: TRBV4-3
D gene: TRBD1
clone size: -

CDR3 DNA: TGTGCCAGCAGTTCTACTGGAGGCACGCAGTATTTT
CDR3 protein: CASSSTGGTQYF
J gene: TRBJ2-3
V gene: TRBV28
D gene: -
clone size: -

CDR3 DNA: TGTGCCACCAGCAGAGAACAGGTCAGCTCCTACAATGAGCAGTTCTTC
CDR3 protein: CATSREQVSSYNEQFF
J gene: TRBJ2-1
V gene: TRBV15
D gene: -
clone size: -

CDR3 DNA: TGTGCCAGCAGCCTCATGGGGGGCGGTGAAAAACTGTTTTTT
CDR3 protein: CASSLMGGGEKLFF
J gene: TRBJ1-4
V gene: TRBV7-9
D gene: -
clone size: -

CDR3 DNA: TGTGCCAGCAACCGTAACGGTCGCTCTGGAAACACCATATATTTT
CDR3 protein: CASNRNGRSGNTIYF
J gene: TRBJ1-3
V gene: TRBV9
D gene: -
clone size: -

CDR3 DNA: TGTGCCAGCAGCCAAGGGCGGGGAAGGTATGCCGGGGAGCTGTTTTTT
CDR3 protein: CASSQGRGRYAGELFF
J gene: TRBJ2-2
V gene: TRBV14
D gene: -
clone size: few

CDR3 DNA: TGTGCCAGCAGCCTCGGCTTGGGCGAGGCTAATGAAAAACTGTTTTTT
CDR3 protein: CASSLGLGEANEKLFF
J gene: TRBJ1-4
V gene: TRBV7-9
D gene: -
clone size: -

CDR3 DNA: TGTGCCACCAGCAGCAGAGGAGGCTCTGGGGCCAACGTCCTGACTTTC
CDR3 protein: CATSSRGGSGANVLTF
J gene: TRBJ2-6
V gene: TRBV15
D gene: -
clone size: -

CDR3 DNA: TGTGCCAGCAGTCCCCCCAGACGGCGCATGAACACTGAAGCTTTCTTT
CDR3 protein: CASSPPRRRMNTEAFF
J gene: TRBJ1-1
V gene: TRBV28
D gene: -
clone size: once

CDR3 DNA: TGCAGCGTTGCCCGTATGGAAGCTTTCTTT
CDR3 protein: CSVARMEAFF
J gene: TRBJ1-1
V gene: TRBV29-1
D gene: -
clone size: -

CDR3 DNA: TGTGCCTGGGCTTCAGGGGGCGGCAATCAGCCCCAGCATTTT
CDR3 protein: CAWASGGGNQPQHF
J gene: TRBJ1-5
V gene: TRBV30
D gene: TRBD1
clone size: -